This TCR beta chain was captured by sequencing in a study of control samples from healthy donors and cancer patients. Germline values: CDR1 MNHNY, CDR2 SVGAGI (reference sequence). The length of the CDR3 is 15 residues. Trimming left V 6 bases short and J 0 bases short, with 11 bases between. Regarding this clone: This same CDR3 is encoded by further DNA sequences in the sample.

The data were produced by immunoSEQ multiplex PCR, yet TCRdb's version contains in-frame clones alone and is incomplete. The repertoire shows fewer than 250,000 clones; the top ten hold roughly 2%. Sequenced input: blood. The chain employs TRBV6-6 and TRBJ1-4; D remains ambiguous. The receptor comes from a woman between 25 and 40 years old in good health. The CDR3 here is CASSLGTATNEKLFF. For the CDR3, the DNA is TGTGCCAGCAGCCTAGGAACGGCAACTAATGAAAAACTGTTTTTT.